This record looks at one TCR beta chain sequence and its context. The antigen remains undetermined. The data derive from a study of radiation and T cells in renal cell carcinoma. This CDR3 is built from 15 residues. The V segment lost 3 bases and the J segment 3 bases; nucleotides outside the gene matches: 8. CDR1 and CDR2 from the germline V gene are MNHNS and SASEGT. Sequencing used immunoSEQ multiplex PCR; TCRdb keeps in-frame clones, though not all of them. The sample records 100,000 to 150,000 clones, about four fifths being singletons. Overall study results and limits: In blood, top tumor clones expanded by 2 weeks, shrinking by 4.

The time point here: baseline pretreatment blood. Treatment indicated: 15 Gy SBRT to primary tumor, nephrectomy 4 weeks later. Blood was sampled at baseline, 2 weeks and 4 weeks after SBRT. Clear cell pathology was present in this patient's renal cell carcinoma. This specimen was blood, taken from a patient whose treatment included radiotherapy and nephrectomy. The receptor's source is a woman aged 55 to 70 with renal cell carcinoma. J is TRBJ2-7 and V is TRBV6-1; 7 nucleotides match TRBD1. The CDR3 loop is CASSDRTGRDYEQYF. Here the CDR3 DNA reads TGTGCCAGCAGTGACCGGACAGGTCGCGACTACGAGCAGTACTTC.